The T cell receptor (beta chain) under discussion was sequenced for a study of T cells in tuberculosis. The study, taken as a whole, reports: GEM motif frequencies gave 55% to 75% accuracy; the GMM repertoire gave roughly 90%. Shorter CDR3-alpha in active tuberculosis partly drove smaller distances. Active tuberculosis alpha repertoires lay closer to GMM-specific TCRs than controls'.

Looked up from germline, CDR1 is SNHLY and CDR2 is FYNNEI. V gave up 7 bases and J gave up 4 bases, with 11 bases separating them. CDR3 length equals 14 residues. Method: immunoSEQ multiplex PCR; TCRdb's copy keeps in-frame clones and lacks some. The sample holds some 25,000 clones, 95% seen once. On this clone: Its target is unknown.

Latent tuberculosis screening used tuberculin skin test and IGRA at entry. Input material: PBMCs. The TCR originated in a donor aged 10-30 years with latent tuberculosis or without tuberculosis infection. This chain joins TRBV2 and TRBJ1-6; D remains ambiguous. CDR3 residues: CASKPVRYNSPLHF. The CDR3 DNA is TGTGCCAGCAAACCGGTCAGGTATAATTCACCCCTCCACTTT. Full variable domain (missing parts from reference TRBV2 and TRBJ1-6): EPEVTQTPSHQVTQMGQEVILRCVPISNHLYFYWYRQILGQKVEFLVSFYNNEISEKSEIFDDQFSVERPDGSNFTLKIRSTKLEDSAMYFCASKPVRYNSPLHFGNGTRLTVT.